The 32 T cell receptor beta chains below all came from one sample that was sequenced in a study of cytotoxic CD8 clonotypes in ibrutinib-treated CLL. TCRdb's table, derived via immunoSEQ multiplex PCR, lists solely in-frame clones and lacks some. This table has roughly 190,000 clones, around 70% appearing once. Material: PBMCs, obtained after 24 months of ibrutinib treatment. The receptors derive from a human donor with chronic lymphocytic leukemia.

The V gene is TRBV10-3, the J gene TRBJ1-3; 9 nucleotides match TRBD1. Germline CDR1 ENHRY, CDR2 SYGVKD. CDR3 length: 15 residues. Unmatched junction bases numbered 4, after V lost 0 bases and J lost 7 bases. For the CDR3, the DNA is TGTGCCATCAGTGAGTCACAGGGGGCAATGAACACCATATATTTT. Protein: CAISESQGAMNTIYF.

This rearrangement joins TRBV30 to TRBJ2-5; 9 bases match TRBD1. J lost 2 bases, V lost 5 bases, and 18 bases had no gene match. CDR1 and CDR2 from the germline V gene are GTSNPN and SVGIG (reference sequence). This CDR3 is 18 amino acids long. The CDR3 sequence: CAWSGTGKFLAEQETQYF. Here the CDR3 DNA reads TGTGCCTGGTCCGGGACAGGGAAGTTTCTAGCGGAGCAAGAGACCCAGTACTTC.

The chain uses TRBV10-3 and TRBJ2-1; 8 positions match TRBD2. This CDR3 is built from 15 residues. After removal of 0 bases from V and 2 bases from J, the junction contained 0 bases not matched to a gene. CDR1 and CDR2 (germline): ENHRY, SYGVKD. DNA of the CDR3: TGTGCCATCAGTGAGTCTAGCGGGGCCTACAATGAGCAGTTCTTC. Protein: CAISESSGAYNEQFF.

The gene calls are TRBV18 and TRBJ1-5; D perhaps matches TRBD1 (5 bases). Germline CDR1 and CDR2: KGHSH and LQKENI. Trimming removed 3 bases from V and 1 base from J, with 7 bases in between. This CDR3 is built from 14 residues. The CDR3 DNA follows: TGTGCCAGCTCACCGACAGAGAGCAATCAGCCCCAGCATTTT. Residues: CASSPTESNQPQHF.

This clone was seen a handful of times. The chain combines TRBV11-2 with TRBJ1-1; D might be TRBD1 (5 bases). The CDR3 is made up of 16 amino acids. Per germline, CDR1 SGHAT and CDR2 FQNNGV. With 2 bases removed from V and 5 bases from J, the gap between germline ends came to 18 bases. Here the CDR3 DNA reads TGTGCCAGCAGCTTATCCGCTCTCCAGGGTTGGACTGAAGCTTTCTTT. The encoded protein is CASSLSALQGWTEAFF.

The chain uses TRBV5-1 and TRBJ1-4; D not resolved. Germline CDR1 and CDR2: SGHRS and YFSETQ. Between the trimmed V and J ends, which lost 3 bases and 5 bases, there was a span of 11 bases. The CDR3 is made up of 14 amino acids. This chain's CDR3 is CASSWIGLNEKLFF. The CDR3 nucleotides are TGCGCCAGCAGCTGGATAGGCCTGAATGAAAAACTGTTTTTT.

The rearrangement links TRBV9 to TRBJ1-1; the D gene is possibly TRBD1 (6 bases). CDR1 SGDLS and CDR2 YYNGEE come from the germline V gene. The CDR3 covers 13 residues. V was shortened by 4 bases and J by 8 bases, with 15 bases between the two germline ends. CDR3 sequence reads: CASSYIQGAEAFF. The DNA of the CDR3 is TGTGCCAGCAGCTATATACAGGGAGCGGAAGCTTTCTTT.

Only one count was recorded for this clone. The CDR3 spells CASSQENWDGGDYGYTF. The DNA of the CDR3 is TGCGCCAGCAGCCAAGAAAATTGGGACGGGGGAGACTATGGCTACACCTTC. This chain links TRBV4-3 with TRBJ1-2, with D possibly being TRBD1 (5 bases). Per the germline V gene, CDR1 is LGHNA and CDR2 is YSLEER. The CDR3 totals 17 residues. Trimming removed 0 bases at V and 3 bases at J, with 17 bases between.

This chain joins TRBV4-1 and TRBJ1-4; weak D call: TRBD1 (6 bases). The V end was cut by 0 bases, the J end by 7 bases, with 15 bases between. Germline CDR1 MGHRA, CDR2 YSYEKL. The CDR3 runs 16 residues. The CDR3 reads CASSQDGVQGREKLFF. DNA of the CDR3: TGCGCCAGCAGCCAAGATGGGGTACAGGGCCGTGAAAAACTGTTTTTT.

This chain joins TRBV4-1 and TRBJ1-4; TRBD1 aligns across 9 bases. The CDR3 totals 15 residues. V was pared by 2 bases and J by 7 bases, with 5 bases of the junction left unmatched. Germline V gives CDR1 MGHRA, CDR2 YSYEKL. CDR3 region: CASSQPQGAFEKLFF. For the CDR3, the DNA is TGCGCCAGCAGCCAACCACAGGGGGCCTTTGAAAAACTGTTTTTT.

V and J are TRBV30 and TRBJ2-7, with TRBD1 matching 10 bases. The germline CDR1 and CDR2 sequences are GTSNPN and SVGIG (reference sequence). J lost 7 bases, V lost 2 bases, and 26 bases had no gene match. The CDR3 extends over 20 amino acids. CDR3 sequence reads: CAWSTGAGTGDTHYVLEQYF. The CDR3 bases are TGTGCCTGGAGTACAGGAGCCGGGACAGGGGACACCCATTACGTTTTGGAGCAGTACTTC.

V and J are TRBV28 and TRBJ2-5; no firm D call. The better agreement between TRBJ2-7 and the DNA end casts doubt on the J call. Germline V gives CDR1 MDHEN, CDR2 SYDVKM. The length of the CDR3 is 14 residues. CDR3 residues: CASSSSTGFYEQYF. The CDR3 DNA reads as TGTGCCAGCAGTTCATCGACTGGGTTCTACGAGCAGTACTTC.

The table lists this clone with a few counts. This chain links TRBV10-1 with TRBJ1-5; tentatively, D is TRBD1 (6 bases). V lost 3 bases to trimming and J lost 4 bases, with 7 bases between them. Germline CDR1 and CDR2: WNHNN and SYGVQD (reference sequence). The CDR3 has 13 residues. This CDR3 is CASSETGNQPQHF. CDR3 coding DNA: TGCGCCAGCAGTGAAACAGGGAATCAGCCCCAGCATTTT.

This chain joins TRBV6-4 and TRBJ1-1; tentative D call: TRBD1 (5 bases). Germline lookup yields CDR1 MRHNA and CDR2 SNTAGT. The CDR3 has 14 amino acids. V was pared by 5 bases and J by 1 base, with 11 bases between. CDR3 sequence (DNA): TGTGCCAGCAGTAAGGGACGGCGGAACACTGAAGCTTTCTTT. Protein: CASSKGRRNTEAFF.

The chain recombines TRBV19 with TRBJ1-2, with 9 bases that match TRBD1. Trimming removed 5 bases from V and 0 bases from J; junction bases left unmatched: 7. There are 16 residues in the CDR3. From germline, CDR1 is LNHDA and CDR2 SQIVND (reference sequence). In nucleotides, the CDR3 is TGTGCCAGTAGTCTCGGGACAGGGCGTACTAACTATGGCTACACCTTC. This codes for CASSLGTGRTNYGYTF.

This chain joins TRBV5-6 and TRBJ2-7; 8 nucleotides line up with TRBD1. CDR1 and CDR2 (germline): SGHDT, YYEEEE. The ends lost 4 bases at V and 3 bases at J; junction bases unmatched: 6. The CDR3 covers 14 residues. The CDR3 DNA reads TGTGCCAGCAGCAAGACAGGGGAGGACTACGAGCAGTACTTC. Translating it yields CASSKTGEDYEQYF.

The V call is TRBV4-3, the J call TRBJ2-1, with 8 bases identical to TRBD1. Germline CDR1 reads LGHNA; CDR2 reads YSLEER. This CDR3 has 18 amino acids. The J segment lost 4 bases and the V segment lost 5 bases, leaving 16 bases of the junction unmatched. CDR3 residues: CASSFSPGGNLYYNEQFF. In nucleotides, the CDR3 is TGCGCCAGCAGCTTTAGCCCAGGGGGCAACCTATATTACAATGAGCAGTTCTTC.

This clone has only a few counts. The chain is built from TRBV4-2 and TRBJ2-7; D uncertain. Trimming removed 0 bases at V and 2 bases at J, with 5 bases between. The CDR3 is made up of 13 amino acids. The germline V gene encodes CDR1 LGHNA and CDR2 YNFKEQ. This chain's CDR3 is CASSQEAPYEQYF. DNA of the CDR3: TGTGCCAGCAGCCAAGAAGCACCCTACGAGCAGTACTTC.

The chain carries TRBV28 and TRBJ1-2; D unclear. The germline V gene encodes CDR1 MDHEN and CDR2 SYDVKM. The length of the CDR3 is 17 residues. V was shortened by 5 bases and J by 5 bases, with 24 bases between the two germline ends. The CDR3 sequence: CASSLAGLGAPPYGYTF. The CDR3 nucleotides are TGTGCCAGCAGTCTCGCCGGATTAGGAGCCCCCCCTTATGGCTACACCTTC.

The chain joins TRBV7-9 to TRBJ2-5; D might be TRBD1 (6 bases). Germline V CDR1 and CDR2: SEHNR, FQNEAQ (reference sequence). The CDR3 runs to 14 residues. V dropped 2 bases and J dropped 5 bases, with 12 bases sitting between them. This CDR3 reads CASSLWSRGETQYF. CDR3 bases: TGTGCCAGCAGCTTATGGAGCAGGGGCGAGACCCAGTACTTC.

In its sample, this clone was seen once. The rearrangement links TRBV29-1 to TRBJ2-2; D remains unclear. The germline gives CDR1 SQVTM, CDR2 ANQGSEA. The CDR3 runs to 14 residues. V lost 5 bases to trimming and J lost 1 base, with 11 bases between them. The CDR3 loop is CSVLPLWNTGELFF. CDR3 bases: TGCAGCGTTCTCCCCTTGTGGAACACCGGGGAGCTGTTTTTT.

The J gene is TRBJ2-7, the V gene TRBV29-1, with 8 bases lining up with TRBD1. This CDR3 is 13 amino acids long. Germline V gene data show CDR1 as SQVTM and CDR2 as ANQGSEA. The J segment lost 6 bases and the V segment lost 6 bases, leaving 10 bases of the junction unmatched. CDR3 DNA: TGCAGCGTCCTCCGGGACAGGTCATCCGAGCAGTACTTC. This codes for CSVLRDRSSEQYF.

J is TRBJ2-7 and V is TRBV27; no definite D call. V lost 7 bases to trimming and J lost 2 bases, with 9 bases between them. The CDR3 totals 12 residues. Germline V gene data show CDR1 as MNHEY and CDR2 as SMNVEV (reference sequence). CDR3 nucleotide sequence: TGTGCCAGCAATGATACACCCTACGAGCAGTACTTC. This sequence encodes CASNDTPYEQYF.

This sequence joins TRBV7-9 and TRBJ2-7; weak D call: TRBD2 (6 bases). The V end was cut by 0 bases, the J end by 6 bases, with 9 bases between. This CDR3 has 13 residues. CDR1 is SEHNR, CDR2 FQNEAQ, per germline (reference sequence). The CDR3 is CASSLAYGGEQYF. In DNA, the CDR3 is TGTGCCAGCAGCTTAGCGTACGGGGGCGAGCAGTACTTC.

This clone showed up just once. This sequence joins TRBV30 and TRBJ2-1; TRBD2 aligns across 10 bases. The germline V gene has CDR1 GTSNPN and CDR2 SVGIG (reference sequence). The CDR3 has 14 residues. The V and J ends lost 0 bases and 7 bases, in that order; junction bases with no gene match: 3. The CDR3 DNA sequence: TGTGCCTGGAGTGTAGCGGGAGGGTGGAATGAGCAGTTCTTC. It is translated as CAWSVAGGWNEQFF. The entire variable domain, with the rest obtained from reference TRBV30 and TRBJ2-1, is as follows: SQTIHQWPATLVQPVGSPLSLECTVEGTSNPNLYWYRQAAGRGLQLLFYSVGIGQISSEVPQNLSASRPQDRQFILSSKKLLLSDSGFYLCAWSVAGGWNEQFFGPGTRLTVL.

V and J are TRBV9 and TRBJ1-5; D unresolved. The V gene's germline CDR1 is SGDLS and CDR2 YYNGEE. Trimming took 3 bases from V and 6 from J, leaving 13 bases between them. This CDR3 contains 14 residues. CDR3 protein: CASSEGREGQPQHF. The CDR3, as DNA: TGTGCCAGCAGCGAAGGGAGGGAGGGTCAGCCCCAGCATTTT.

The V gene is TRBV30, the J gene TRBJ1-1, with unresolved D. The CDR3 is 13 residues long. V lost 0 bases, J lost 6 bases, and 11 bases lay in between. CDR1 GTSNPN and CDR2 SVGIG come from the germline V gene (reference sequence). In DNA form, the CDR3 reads TGTGCCTGGAGTGTACAATGGGTGGCTGAAGCTTTCTTT. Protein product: CAWSVQWVAEAFF. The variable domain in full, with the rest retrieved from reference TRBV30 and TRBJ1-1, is SQTIHQWPATLVQPVGSPLSLECTVEGTSNPNLYWYRQAAGRGLQLLFYSVGIGQISSEVPQNLSASRPQDRQFILSSKKLLLSDSGFYLCAWSVQWVAEAFFGQGTRLTVV.

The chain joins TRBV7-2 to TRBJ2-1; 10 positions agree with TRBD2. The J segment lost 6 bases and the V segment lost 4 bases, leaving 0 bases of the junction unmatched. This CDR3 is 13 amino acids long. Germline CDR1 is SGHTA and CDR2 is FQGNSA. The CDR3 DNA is TGTGCCAGCAGCTCTAGCGGGGGCAATGAGCAGTTCTTC. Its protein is CASSSSGGNEQFF.

This chain's CDR3 is CASSERTGFGNTIYF. CDR3 DNA sequence: TGTGCCAGCAGTGAGAGGACAGGGTTTGGAAACACCATATATTTT. This chain links TRBV2 with TRBJ1-3; 8 bases line up with TRBD1. This CDR3 contains 15 residues. Losses at the gene ends were 3 bases for V and 3 bases for J; bases not matched to a gene: 4. Germline assignment: CDR1 SNHLY and CDR2 FYNNEI.

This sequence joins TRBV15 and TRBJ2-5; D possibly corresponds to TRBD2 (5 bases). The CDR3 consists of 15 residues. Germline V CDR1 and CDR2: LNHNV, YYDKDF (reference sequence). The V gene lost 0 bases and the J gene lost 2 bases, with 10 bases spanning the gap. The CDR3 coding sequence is TGTGCCACCAGCAGAGATCCGGGGAAGCAAGAGACCCAGTACTTC. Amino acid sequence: CATSRDPGKQETQYF. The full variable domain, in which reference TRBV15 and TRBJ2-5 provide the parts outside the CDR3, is DAMVIQNPRYQVTQFGKPVTLSCSQTLNHNVMYWYQQKSSQAPKLLFHYYDKDFNNEADTPDNFQSRRPNTSFCFLDIRSPGLGDTAMYLCATSRDPGKQETQYFGPGTRLLVL.

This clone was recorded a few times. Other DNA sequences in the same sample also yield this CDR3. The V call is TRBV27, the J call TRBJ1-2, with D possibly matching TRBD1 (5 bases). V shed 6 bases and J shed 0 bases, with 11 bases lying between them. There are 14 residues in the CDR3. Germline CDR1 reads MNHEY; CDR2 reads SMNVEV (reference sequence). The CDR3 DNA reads TGTGCCAGCAGCCTCCAGGGAGCTAACTATGGCTACACCTTC. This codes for CASSLQGANYGYTF.

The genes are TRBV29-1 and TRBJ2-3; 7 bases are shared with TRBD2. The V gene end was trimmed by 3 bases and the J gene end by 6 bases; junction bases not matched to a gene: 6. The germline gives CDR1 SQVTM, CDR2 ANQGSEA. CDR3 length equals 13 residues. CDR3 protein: CSVDEAGSDTQYF. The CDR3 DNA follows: TGCAGCGTTGACGAAGCGGGAAGTGATACGCAGTATTTT.